This T cell receptor beta chain was captured in a study of PD-1 blockade in classical Hodgkin lymphoma. General study findings and limits: Some patients began nivolumab under 1 year after ASCT. These patients were excluded from later analyses.

As for time point: cycle 4 day 1 (C4D1), after more than five weeks of nivolumab. No patient escaped relapse after autologous stem cell transplantation, and brentuximab vedotin exposure varied. Thawed PBMCs were the source of CD4+ T cells, purified by magnetic negative selection. Reported best responses ranged across complete response, partial response or progressive disease. This clone was detected only once. The antigen is undetermined. Produced via immunoSEQ multiplex PCR; TCRdb's table is partial and in-frame only. Among 34,000 or so clones listed, roughly nine tenths were seen once. V was trimmed by 1 base and J by 5 bases, leaving 6 bases between them. CDR1 is SGHRS and CDR2 is YFSETQ in the germline V gene. The CDR3 totals 12 residues.

The V and J genes are TRBV5-1 and TRBJ2-5, with a weak D call TRBD1 (6 bases). The clonotype was recovered from a human donor with classical Hodgkin lymphoma. The source was CD4+ T cells from blood, collected before the fourth cycle of nivolumab. The CDR3 sequence: CASSLTGETQYF. The CDR3 nucleotides are TGCGCCAGCAGCTTGACAGGGGAGACCCAGTACTTC.